The 13 T cell receptor beta chains reported below all come from one sample, sequenced in a study of PD-1 blockade in classical Hodgkin lymphoma. The table came from immunoSEQ multiplex PCR; TCRdb's copy has only in-frame clones and leaves some out. The sample shows 4,000 to 5,500 clones, about 65% of them seen only once. Time point in this sample: cycle 4 day 1 (C4D1), after 6 weeks of nivolumab. Every one of the patients relapsed after autologous stem cell transplantation (brentuximab vedotin exposure was variable). By magnetic negative selection, CD8+ T cells were isolated from the thawed PBMCs. The specimen comprised CD8+ T cells from blood, sampled before the fourth cycle of nivolumab. These receptors came from a human donor with classical Hodgkin lymphoma.

The rearrangement links TRBV4-2 to TRBJ1-3; D gene uncertain. Germline V gene data show CDR1 as LGHNA and CDR2 as YNFKEQ. The CDR3 is 16 amino acids. Trimming pared 0 bases from V and 0 bases from J, leaving 9 bases between. This CDR3 reads CASSQDLASSGNTIYF. CDR3 coding DNA: TGTGCCAGCAGCCAAGATCTAGCGAGCTCTGGAAACACCATATATTTT.

This chain joins TRBV4-1 and TRBJ2-2; no definite D call. V was clipped by 0 bases and J by 5 bases, with 13 bases between them. Looked up from germline, CDR1 is MGHRA and CDR2 is YSYEKL. This CDR3 spans 16 amino acids. The CDR3 DNA reads as TGCGCCAGCAGCCAAGAGAGAAAGGCAGAGACCGGGGAGCTGTTTTTT. This gives the protein CASSQERKAETGELFF.

The V call is TRBV6-1, the J call TRBJ2-7; 7 nucleotides agree with TRBD1. V was pared by 3 bases and J by 7 bases, with 24 bases of the junction left unmatched. This CDR3 is 19 amino acids long. Germline V lookup: CDR1 MNHNS, CDR2 SASEGT. CDR3 in amino acids: CASSDSPSARQGPFLEQYF. Written as DNA, the CDR3 is TGTGCCAGCAGTGATTCCCCCAGCGCAAGACAGGGTCCTTTTCTGGAGCAGTACTTC.

In this sample, this clone turned up a few times. The rearrangement links TRBV7-9 to TRBJ2-7; D may be TRBD1 (6 bases). The CDR3 contains 14 residues. V lost 5 bases and J 3 bases, leaving 14 bases between the germline ends. CDR1 and CDR2 from the germline V gene are SEHNR and FQNEAQ (reference sequence). The CDR3 region is CASSPPRTDYEQYF. The CDR3 bases are TGTGCCAGCAGCCCCCCGCGGACAGACTACGAGCAGTACTTC.

V usage is TRBV11-2 and J usage is TRBJ2-7; D unresolved. Germline CDR1 SGHAT, CDR2 FQNNGV. Trimming removed 2 bases at V and 4 bases at J, with 6 bases between. The CDR3 totals 12 residues. CDR3 nucleotides: TGTGCCAGCAGCTTAACTAAGTACGAGCAGTACTTC. Translation: CASSLTKYEQYF. The whole variable domain, remainder taken from reference TRBV11-2 and TRBJ2-7, is EAGVAQSPRYKIIEKRQSVAFWCNPISGHATLYWYQQILGQGPKLLIQFQNNGVVDDSQLPKDRFSAERLKGVDSTLKIQPAKLEDSAVYLCASSLTKYEQYFGPGTRLTVT.

This clone appeared a few times. The J gene is TRBJ2-1, the V gene TRBV6-5, with 13 positions matching TRBD2. The germline V gene has CDR1 MNHEY and CDR2 SVGAGI. The CDR3 is made up of 15 amino acids. With 6 bases clipped from V and 6 bases from J, the junction kept 5 bases outside the gene matches. CDR3 region: CASSQWTSGSNEQFF. In DNA form, the CDR3 reads TGTGCCAGCAGCCAATGGACTAGCGGGAGCAATGAGCAGTTCTTC.

This chain links TRBV5-5 with TRBJ2-1; 11 bases map to TRBD2. The germline V gene has CDR1 SGHKS and CDR2 YYEKEE (reference sequence). The CDR3 totals 16 residues. The V and J ends lost 1 base and 4 bases, in that order; junction bases with no gene match: 4. As DNA, the CDR3 is TGTGCCAGCAGCTTGACGACTAGCGGGATATACAATGAGCAGTTCTTC. Encoded protein: CASSLTTSGIYNEQFF.

The chain links TRBV28 to TRBJ2-1; 14 bases map to TRBD2. The CDR3 runs to 17 residues. V lost 4 bases and J lost 4; bases outside the gene matches: 6. Germline lookup yields CDR1 MDHEN and CDR2 SYDVKM. CDR3 coding DNA: TGTGCCAGCAGTTCCGGGACTAGCGGGAGTAAGTACAATGAGCAGTTCTTC. Translated, it gives CASSSGTSGSKYNEQFF.

The chain uses TRBV6-1 and TRBJ2-1, with 7 bases aligning to TRBD1. The CDR3 runs to 15 residues. Losses at the gene ends were 6 bases for V and 6 bases for J; bases not matched to a gene: 11. CDR1 MNHNS and CDR2 SASEGT come from the germline V gene. CDR3 sequence: CASSGTAKGLNEQFF. CDR3 sequence (DNA): TGTGCCAGCAGCGGGACAGCCAAGGGTCTCAATGAGCAGTTCTTC.

The CDR3: CASSQDQGQGAYEQFF. The CDR3 DNA reads TGTGCCAGCAGCCAAGATCAGGGACAGGGGGCTTATGAGCAGTTCTTC. The chain is built from TRBV4-2 and TRBJ2-1, with 12 bases lining up with TRBD1. With 0 bases clipped from V and 8 bases from J, the junction kept 5 bases outside the gene matches. This CDR3 spans 16 amino acids. Germline V gene sequence: CDR1 LGHNA, CDR2 YNFKEQ.

The J gene is TRBJ1-1, the V gene TRBV28; D gene unclear. The CDR3 is 13 amino acids. V lost 3 bases and J 0 bases, leaving 5 bases between the germline ends. Germline CDR1 and CDR2: MDHEN and SYDVKM. CDR3 coding DNA: TGTGCCAGCAGTTTTCTTATGAACACTGAAGCTTTCTTT. Translated: CASSFLMNTEAFF.

This sequence joins TRBV7-9 and TRBJ1-1; D perhaps matches TRBD1 (5 bases). The CDR3 length is 14 residues. Trimming cost V 1 base and J 8 bases, with 14 bases left between them. The germline CDR1 and CDR2 sequences are SEHNR and FQNEAQ (reference sequence). Here the CDR3 reads CASSLVGGVFEAFF. The CDR3, as DNA: TGTGCCAGCAGCTTAGTGGGGGGAGTTTTCGAAGCTTTCTTT. Full variable domain (missing parts from reference TRBV7-9 and TRBJ1-1): DTGVSQNPRHKITKRGQNVTFRCDPISEHNRLYWYRQTLGQGPEFLTYFQNEAQLEKSRLLSDRFSAERPKGSFSTLEIQRTEQGDSAMYLCASSLVGGVFEAFFGQGTRLTVV.

This sequence joins TRBV28 and TRBJ2-3; D gene uncertain. Between the trimmed V and J ends, which lost 7 bases and 2 bases, there was a span of 10 bases. Germline CDR1 reads MDHEN; CDR2 reads SYDVKM. The CDR3 is 13 amino acids. The CDR3 DNA is TGTGCCAGCAACCTCCAGCTCACAGATACGCAGTATTTT. This codes for CASNLQLTDTQYF.